Sequencing of this TCR beta chain was carried out in a study of CD8+ T cells in alopecia areata. The study's findings and limits: Compared with normal scalp, lesional scalp had higher clonality and more expanded CD8+ clones.

As regards this clone: Its antigen is still unknown.

Peripheral blood samples and lesional scalp punch biopsies were obtained from alopecia areata patients. It was from PBMCs that CD4+ and CD8+ T cells were sorted. Germline V gene sequence: CDR1 MGHRA, CDR2 YSYEKL. The ends lost 4 bases at V and 3 bases at J; junction bases unmatched: 8. The CDR3 spans 15 residues. As the sequencing template, cDNA was produced by extracting RNA and reverse transcribing it. The assay was immunoSEQ multiplex PCR, and TCRdb's table has in-frame clones only and misses some. Found here are more than 95,000 clones, approximately 47% of them singletons; the top ten hold roughly a tenth.

This receptor was obtained from a human donor with alopecia areata. The sequenced sample consisted of NKG2D-low CD8+ T cells sorted from blood. This sequence joins TRBV4-1 and TRBJ1-2, with 7 bases that match TRBD1. The DNA of the CDR3 is TGCGCCAGCAGCCGGGACAGCCTGGAGGACTATGGCTACACCTTC. Its translation: CASSRDSLEDYGYTF.